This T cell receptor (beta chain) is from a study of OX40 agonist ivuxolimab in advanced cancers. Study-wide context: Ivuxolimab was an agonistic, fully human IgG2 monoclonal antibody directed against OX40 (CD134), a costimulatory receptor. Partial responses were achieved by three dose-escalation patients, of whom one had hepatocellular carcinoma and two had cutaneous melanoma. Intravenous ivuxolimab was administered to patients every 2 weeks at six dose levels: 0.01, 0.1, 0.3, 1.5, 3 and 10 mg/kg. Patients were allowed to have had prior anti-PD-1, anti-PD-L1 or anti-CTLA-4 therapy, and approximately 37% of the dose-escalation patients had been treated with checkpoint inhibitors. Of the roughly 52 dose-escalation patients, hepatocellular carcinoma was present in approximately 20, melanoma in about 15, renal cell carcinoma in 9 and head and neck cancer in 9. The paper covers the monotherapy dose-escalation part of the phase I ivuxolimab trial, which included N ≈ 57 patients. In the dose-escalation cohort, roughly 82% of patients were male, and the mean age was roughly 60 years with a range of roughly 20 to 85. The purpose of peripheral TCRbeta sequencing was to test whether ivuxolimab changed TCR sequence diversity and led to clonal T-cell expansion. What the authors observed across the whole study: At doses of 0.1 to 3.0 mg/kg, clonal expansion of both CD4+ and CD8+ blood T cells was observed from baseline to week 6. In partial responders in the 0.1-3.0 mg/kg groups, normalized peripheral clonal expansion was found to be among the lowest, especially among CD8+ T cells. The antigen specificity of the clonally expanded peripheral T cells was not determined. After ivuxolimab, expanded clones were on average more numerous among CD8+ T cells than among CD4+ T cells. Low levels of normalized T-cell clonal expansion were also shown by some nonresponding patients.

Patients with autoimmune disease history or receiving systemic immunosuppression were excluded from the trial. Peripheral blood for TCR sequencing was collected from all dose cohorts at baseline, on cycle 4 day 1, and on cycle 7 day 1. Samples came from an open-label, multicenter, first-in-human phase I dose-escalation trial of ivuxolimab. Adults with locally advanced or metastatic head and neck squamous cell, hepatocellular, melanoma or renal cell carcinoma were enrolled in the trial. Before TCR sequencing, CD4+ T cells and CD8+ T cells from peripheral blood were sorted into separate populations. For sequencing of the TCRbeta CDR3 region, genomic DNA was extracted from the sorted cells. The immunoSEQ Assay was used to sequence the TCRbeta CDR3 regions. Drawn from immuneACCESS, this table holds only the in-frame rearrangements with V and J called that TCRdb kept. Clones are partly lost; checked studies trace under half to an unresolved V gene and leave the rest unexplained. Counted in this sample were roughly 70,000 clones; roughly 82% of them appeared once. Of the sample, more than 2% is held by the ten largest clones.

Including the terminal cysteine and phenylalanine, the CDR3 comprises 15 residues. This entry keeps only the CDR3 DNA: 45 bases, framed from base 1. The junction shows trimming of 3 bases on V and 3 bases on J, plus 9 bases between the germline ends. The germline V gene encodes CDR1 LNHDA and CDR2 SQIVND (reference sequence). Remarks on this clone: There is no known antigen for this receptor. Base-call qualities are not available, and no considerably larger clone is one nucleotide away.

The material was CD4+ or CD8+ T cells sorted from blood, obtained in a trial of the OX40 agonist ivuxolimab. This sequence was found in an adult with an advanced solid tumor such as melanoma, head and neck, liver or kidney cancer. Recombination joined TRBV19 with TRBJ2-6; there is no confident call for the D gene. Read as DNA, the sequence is TGTGCCAGTAGTATCAATTTTGGTGGGGCCAACGTCCTGACTTTC. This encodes CASSINFGGANVLTF.